This entry is about one T cell receptor (beta chain). As originally analysed: For nucleated cells, counts were estimated from reference gene primer amplification. The repertoire was sequenced with immunoSEQ multiplex PCR; TCRdb's copy has only in-frame clones and lacks some. The V and J calls and clone size are taken from that table; D and trimming were inferred from the DNA. The data contain more than 40,000 clones, approximately 90% of them singletons. CDR1 and CDR2 (germline): MNHEY, SVGEGT. V was pared by 2 bases and J by 1 base, with 8 bases of the junction left unmatched. The CDR3 consists of 16 residues. This record belongs to a study of blood T cell repertoires in COVID-19. Overall study: Samples representing acute and convalescent COVID-19 were sourced from the United States, Italy and Spain. T cells, B-cell-depleted T cells, or PBMCs supplied cDNA or gDNA.

Sequences were obtained from peripheral blood. This TCR was sampled from a middle-aged man with active COVID-19. The chain carries TRBV6-2 or TRBV6-3 and TRBJ2-7; 7 positions agree with TRBD2. CDR3 DNA sequence: TGTGCCAGCAGTTACGGTGCGGGGGTGAGTTCCTACGAGCAGTACTTC. This encodes CASSYGAGVSSYEQYF.